Below, 13 T cell receptor beta chains from the same sample are listed, as sequenced in a study of spatial heterogeneity in lung cancer. Time point of the sample: sample taken at primary tumor resection. TCRdb used MiXCR to reprocess the 5' RACE reads, holding one entry per CDR3 protein. Here the sample spans under 14,000 distinct CDR3 sequences, around 6% being singletons. The source was PBMCs, collected at surgery. The receptors were gathered from a male donor with early-stage non-small cell lung cancer.

This sequence joins TRBV28 and TRBJ2-1; 8 bases line up with TRBD2. CDR3 length equals 19 residues. CDR1 and CDR2 (germline): MDHEN, SYDVKM. The trim removed 5 bases at V and 2 bases at J, leaving 17 bases unmatched. The CDR3 loop reads CASSPPPPGLGAAYNEQFF. CDR3 in DNA: TGTGCCAGCAGTCCACCCCCCCCGGGACTAGGGGCCGCCTACAATGAGCAGTTCTTC. Full variable domain (remainder filled in from reference TRBV28 and TRBJ2-1): DVKVTQSSRYLVKRTGEKVFLECVQDMDHENMFWYRQDPGLGLRLIYFSYDVKMKEKGDIPEGYSVSREKKERFSLILESASTNQTSMYLCASSPPPPGLGAAYNEQFFGPGTRLTVL.

This chain connects TRBV7-8 to TRBJ1-6, with D tentatively TRBD1 (5 bases). Germline-derived CDR1 and CDR2 are SGHVS and FQNEAQ. Trimming removed 4 bases from V and 8 bases from J, with 15 bases in between. The length of the CDR3 is 15 residues. CDR3 loop: CASSSPGRFDSPLHF. The CDR3 coding sequence is TGTGCCAGCAGCTCTCCAGGGCGATTTGATTCACCCCTCCACTTT.

This clonotype was observed a handful of times. The V and J genes are TRBV7-2 and TRBJ2-1; TRBD1 agrees at 7 bases. Germline CDR1 is SGHTA and CDR2 is FQGNSA. V gave up 4 bases and J gave up 3 bases; unmatched junction bases: 3. The CDR3 runs to 14 residues. The chain's CDR3 is CASSSRQGYNEQFF. The CDR3 bases are TGTGCCAGCAGCTCCCGACAGGGCTACAATGAGCAGTTCTTC. The full variable domain, completed using reference TRBV7-2 and TRBJ2-1, is GAGVSQSPSNKVTEKGKDVELRCDPISGHTALYWYRQSLGQGLEFLIYFQGNSAPDKSGLPSDRFSAERTGGSVSTLTIQRTQQEDSAVYLCASSSRQGYNEQFFGPGTRLTVL.

This clonotype was observed at least ten times. The genes are TRBV2 and TRBJ1-1; D not resolved. V dropped 7 bases and J dropped 3 bases, with 15 bases sitting between them. The CDR3 is 14 amino acids. Germline CDR1 SNHLY, CDR2 FYNNEI. The CDR3 nucleotides are TGTGCCAGCAAGACCGAATTGTTGCACACTGAAGCTTTCTTT. It encodes CASKTELLHTEAFF. The variable domain in full, completed from reference TRBV2 and TRBJ1-1, reads EPEVTQTPSHQVTQMGQEVILRCVPISNHLYFYWYRQILGQKVEFLVSFYNNEISEKSEIFDDQFSVERPDGSNFTLKIRSTKLEDSAMYFCASKTELLHTEAFFGQGTRLTVV.

This clonotype was recorded many times. The J gene is TRBJ2-1, the V gene TRBV9; D gene ambiguous. The CDR3 totals 17 residues. Trimming shortened V by 0 bases and J by 0 bases, and 13 bases separated the two germline ends. From germline, CDR1 is SGDLS and CDR2 YYNGEE. For the CDR3, the DNA is TGTGCCAGCAGCGTAGATGCCACCCCCAGCTCCTACAATGAGCAGTTCTTC. Translated, it gives CASSVDATPSSYNEQFF.

This clonotype was detected only a few times. The CDR3 nucleotides read TGTGCCAGCAGGGGGGACCACTCCACGTACAATGAGCAGTTCTTC. The encoded protein is CASRGDHSTYNEQFF. V usage is TRBV28 and J usage is TRBJ2-1; D tentatively fits TRBD1 or TRBD2 (5 bases each). V was pared by 6 bases and J by 4 bases, with 16 bases between. Germline lookup yields CDR1 MDHEN and CDR2 SYDVKM. This CDR3 is 15 amino acids long.

The chain recombines TRBV24-1 with TRBJ2-1; 10 bases are shared with TRBD1. V lost 3 bases and J lost 8; bases outside the gene matches: 9. The CDR3 sequence is 16 residues long. Germline CDR1 is KGHDR and CDR2 is SFDVKD. In DNA form, the CDR3 reads TGTGCCACCAGTGATCCGGGACAGGGGATCGGATATGAGCAGTTCTTC. This sequence encodes CATSDPGQGIGYEQFF.

The chain couples TRBV20-1 to TRBJ2-7, with 7 bases matching TRBD2. V shed 0 bases, J shed 3 bases, and the junction held 8 bases outside the gene matches. There are 15 residues in the CDR3. Per the germline V gene, CDR1 is DFQATT and CDR2 is SNEGSKA (reference sequence). This chain's CDR3 is CSARDQRTSNYEQYF. In DNA, the CDR3 is TGCAGTGCTAGAGATCAAAGGACTAGTAACTACGAGCAGTACTTC.

Many counts were recorded for this clonotype. J is TRBJ2-1 and V is TRBV29-1; 11 bases align to TRBD1. The germline V gene has CDR1 SQVTM and CDR2 ANQGSEA. V trimming: 0 bases; J trimming: 6 bases; junction bases outside the gene matches: 4. The CDR3 runs to 15 residues. CDR3 sequence (DNA): TGCAGCGTTGAAGACGGACAGGGGGCCTTCAATGAGCAGTTCTTC. Translated, it gives CSVEDGQGAFNEQFF.

This clonotype was picked up a small number of times. The rearrangement links TRBV5-1 to TRBJ2-1, with D possibly TRBD1 on 5 matching bases. This CDR3 comprises 14 residues. Trimming took 0 bases from V and 9 from J, leaving 13 bases between them. CDR1 and CDR2 (germline): SGHRS, YFSETQ. The CDR3 here is CASSLGTPGVEQFF. CDR3 nucleotides: TGCGCCAGCAGCTTGGGGACACCGGGTGTTGAGCAGTTCTTC.

This clonotype showed up many times. The chain recombines TRBV20-1 with TRBJ1-5; 7 bases line up with TRBD1. CDR1 and CDR2 (germline): DFQATT, SNEGSKA (reference sequence). The CDR3 extends over 16 amino acids. Trimming removed 0 bases from V and 3 bases from J; junction bases left unmatched: 8. Written as DNA, the CDR3 is TGCAGTGCTAGAGATCCCCTCGGACAGGACAATCAGCCCCAGCATTTT. Residues: CSARDPLGQDNQPQHF.

This clonotype is labeled as medium-sized. This sequence joins TRBV7-2 and TRBJ2-5; a weak D match, TRBD1 (6 bases). Germline V gives CDR1 SGHTA, CDR2 FQGNSA. The CDR3 totals 13 residues. Trimming stripped 4 bases from V and 1 base from J, with 7 bases between. The CDR3 sequence is CASSWTAQETQYF. The CDR3 DNA is TGTGCCAGCAGCTGGACAGCCCAAGAGACCCAGTACTTC. Together with reference TRBV7-2 and TRBJ2-5, the CDR3 gives the full variable domain: GAGVSQSPSNKVTEKGKDVELRCDPISGHTALYWYRQSLGQGLEFLIYFQGNSAPDKSGLPSDRFSAERTGGSVSTLTIQRTQQEDSAVYLCASSWTAQETQYFGPGTRLLVL.

CDR3 in amino acids: CASRTGAYYGYTF. The CDR3 region has the DNA TGTGCCAGCAGGACCGGGGCGTACTATGGCTACACCTTC. The V and J genes are TRBV12-3 or TRBV12-4 and TRBJ1-2, with TRBD1 as a possible D gene (5 bases). The V end lost 6 bases, the J end lost 3 bases, and 11 bases lay between the germline ends. The CDR3 is 13 residues long.